A single sample is the source of the 13 T cell receptor beta chains below, sequenced in a study of cytomegalovirus exposure and HLA in healthy donors. Both 60 Vbeta primers and 13 Jbeta primers went into the PCR. Clones were read by immunoSEQ multiplex PCR, and TCRdb kept only the in-frame ones, dropping some. This sample has approximately 190,000 clones, with 75% to 80% found just once. Specimen: PBMCs. Source of these receptors: a woman aged 25 to 39 in good health and CMV-seropositive.

This clone was detected a few times. V gene TRBV7-2 combines with J gene TRBJ1-5; 7 bases agree with TRBD1. The CDR3 totals 15 residues. The germline gives CDR1 SGHTA, CDR2 FQGNSA. J lost 5 bases, V lost 1 base, and 5 bases had no gene match. The CDR3 region is CASSLGDSLDQPQHF. As DNA, the CDR3 is TGTGCCAGCAGCTTAGGGGACAGCCTCGATCAGCCCCAGCATTTT.

The gene calls are TRBV5-1 and TRBJ1-1; 8 bases fit TRBD1. Germline CDR1 SGHRS, CDR2 YFSETQ. V was pared by 4 bases and J by 4 bases, with 6 bases of the junction left unmatched. CDR3 size: 14 residues. In nucleotides, the CDR3 is TGCGCCAGCAGCAGGACAGGGTCGGTCACTGAAGCTTTCTTT. Amino acids: CASSRTGSVTEAFF.

This clone was detected only a few times. The chain is built from TRBV29-1 and TRBJ2-7, with 10 bases identical to TRBD1. V gave up 7 bases and J gave up 9 bases; unmatched junction bases: 6. The CDR3 sequence is 11 residues long. The V gene's germline CDR1 is SQVTM and CDR2 ANQGSEA. CDR3: CSAGTGDVQYF. The CDR3 nucleotides are TGCAGCGCCGGGACAGGGGACGTGCAGTACTTC.

This sequence joins TRBV7-2 and TRBJ1-5; possibly TRBD1 for D (5 bases). The V gene's germline CDR1 is SGHTA and CDR2 FQGNSA. Trimming removed 2 bases at V and 5 bases at J, with 7 bases between. The CDR3 runs 13 residues. The CDR3 sequence: CASSLWGDQPQHF. The CDR3 bases are TGTGCCAGCAGCTTATGGGGGGATCAGCCCCAGCATTTT. The full variable domain, its missing parts supplied by reference TRBV7-2 and TRBJ1-5, is GAGVSQSPSNKVTEKGKDVELRCDPISGHTALYWYRQSLGQGLEFLIYFQGNSAPDKSGLPSDRFSAERTGGSVSTLTIQRTQQEDSAVYLCASSLWGDQPQHFGDGTRLSIL.

This clone was recorded once. The gene calls are TRBV25-1 and TRBJ1-6, with D uncertain. The CDR3 has 14 residues. V lost 0 bases and J 5 bases, leaving 5 bases between the germline ends. The germline gives CDR1 MGHDK, CDR2 SYGVNS. The CDR3 nucleotides read TGTGCCAGCAGTGAATATAATCATAATTCACCCCTCCACTTT. This sequence encodes CASSEYNHNSPLHF.

V usage is TRBV6-1 and J usage is TRBJ1-1; tentatively, D is TRBD1 (5 bases). Germline CDR1 and CDR2: MNHNS and SASEGT. This CDR3 spans 11 amino acids. The V and J ends lost 10 bases and 6 bases respectively, with 12 bases between them. The CDR3 nucleotides read TGTGCCACCCGGGGGGGTCCTGAAGCTTTCTTT. Encoded protein: CATRGGPEAFF.

The chain recombines TRBV28 with TRBJ1-5; a weak D match, TRBD1 (6 bases). CDR3 size: 16 residues. The germline gives CDR1 MDHEN, CDR2 SYDVKM. V was clipped by 4 bases and J by 3 bases, with 16 bases between them. CDR3 amino acids: CASSSPIGQNNQPQHF. CDR3 nucleotides: TGTGCCAGCAGTTCCCCTATTGGACAGAACAATCAGCCCCAGCATTTT.

In its sample, this clone was seen once. The chain uses TRBV7-2 and TRBJ2-7; 10 nucleotides agree with TRBD1. Germline assignment: CDR1 SGHTA and CDR2 FQGNSA. The CDR3 covers 13 residues. The V and J ends lost 4 bases and 5 bases, in that order; junction bases with no gene match: 2. The CDR3 DNA reads TGTGCCAGCAGCTCCGGGACAGGGGACGAGCAGTACTTC. Its protein product is CASSSGTGDEQYF.

V is TRBV27 and J is TRBJ2-2; perhaps TRBD1 as D (5 bases). The CDR3 totals 15 residues. The germline V and J ends were trimmed by 3 bases and 1 base, with 9 bases remaining between them. Germline CDR1 MNHEY, CDR2 SMNVEV (reference sequence). The CDR3: CASSFGAMNTGELFF. CDR3 nucleotides: TGTGCCAGCAGTTTTGGGGCAATGAACACCGGGGAGCTGTTTTTT.

The V and J genes are TRBV20-1 and TRBJ2-1; D is perhaps TRBD1 (5 bases). CDR1 and CDR2 from the germline V gene are DFQATT and SNEGSKA (reference sequence). V lost 8 bases, J lost 10 bases, and 15 bases lay in between. The CDR3 is made up of 11 amino acids. As DNA, the CDR3 is TGCAGTCTACCTTGGGGCCTCGAGCAGTTCTTC. Translation gives CSLPWGLEQFF.

The chain uses TRBV7-3 and TRBJ1-1, with a possible D match to TRBD1 (5 bases). CDR1 SGHTA and CDR2 FQGTGA come from the germline V gene. This CDR3 has 14 amino acids. V shed 5 bases and J shed 4 bases, with 14 bases lying between them. In nucleotides, the CDR3 is TGTGCCAGCAGCCCTCGGGGGGAAGTCACTGAAGCTTTCTTT. It is translated as CASSPRGEVTEAFF.

The rearrangement links TRBV11-2 to TRBJ1-2, with D possibly matching TRBD1 (6 bases). Germline V gives CDR1 SGHAT, CDR2 FQNNGV. The length of the CDR3 is 13 residues. Trimming left V 5 bases short and J 2 bases short, with 9 bases between. The CDR3: CASSPTGNYGYTF. In nucleotides, the CDR3 is TGTGCCAGCAGCCCTACAGGGAACTATGGCTACACCTTC.

V usage is TRBV30 and J usage is TRBJ1-5; D is unresolved. Trimming took 2 bases from V and 6 from J, leaving 11 bases between them. The CDR3 length is 13 residues. Germline loops: CDR1 GTSNPN, CDR2 SVGIG (reference sequence). The DNA for the CDR3 is TGTGCCTGGAGTAATCTGGAGACTCAGCCCCAGCATTTT. Encoded protein: CAWSNLETQPQHF.